A single TCR beta chain is shown here with its context. Its antigen is still unknown. Base qualities are missing; no much larger clone stands one base away. This sample was taken from a study of OX40 agonist ivuxolimab in advanced cancers. About the investigation overall: Ivuxolimab was an agonistic, fully human IgG2 monoclonal antibody directed against OX40 (CD134), a costimulatory receptor. Patients were allowed to have had prior anti-PD-1, anti-PD-L1 or anti-CTLA-4 therapy, and roughly two fifths of the dose-escalation patients had been treated with checkpoint inhibitors. Partial responses occurred in three dose-escalation patients, of whom one had hepatocellular carcinoma and two had cutaneous melanoma. Intravenous ivuxolimab was administered to patients every 2 weeks at six dose levels: 0.01, 0.1, 0.3, 1.5, 3 and 10 mg/kg. The monotherapy dose-escalation portion (N of about 50 patients) of the phase I ivuxolimab trial is reported in the paper. In the dose-escalation cohort, around four fifths of patients were male, and the mean age was approximately 60 years, with a range of 23 to 79. The point of sequencing TCRbeta in the periphery was to test whether ivuxolimab changed TCR sequence diversity and drove clonal T-cell expansion. Of the approximately 53 patients in dose escalation, about 20 had hepatocellular carcinoma, roughly 15 had melanoma, 9 had renal cell carcinoma and 9 had head and neck cancer.

The V end gives up 4 bases and the J end 1 base, leaving 4 bases in the junction not matched to a gene. The CDR3 goes from the cysteine to the phenylalanine over 15 residues. Solely the CDR3 DNA is kept, with 45 bases framed from the first base. CDR1 is given as SGHNT and CDR2 as YYREEE, both from the germline V gene (reference sequence). General findings and caveats noted by the study authors: Antigen specificity was not determined for the clonally expanded peripheral T cells. Clonal expansion of both CD4+ and CD8+ blood T cells was observed from baseline to week 6 at doses 0.1 to 3.0 mg/kg. After ivuxolimab, CD8+ T cells had more expanded clones than CD4+ T cells on average. In the 0.1-3.0 mg/kg groups, partial responders were among the patients with the lowest normalized peripheral clonal expansion, particularly in CD8+ T cells. Low levels of normalized T-cell clonal expansion were also seen in some patients who did not respond.

The trial excluded patients who had a history of autoimmune disease or who were on systemic immunosuppression. Peripheral blood for TCR sequencing was drawn from every dose cohort at baseline, at cycle 4 day 1 and at cycle 7 day 1. Samples were obtained from an open-label, multicenter, first-in-human phase I dose-escalation trial of ivuxolimab. The trial enrolled adults with locally advanced or metastatic head and neck squamous cell, hepatocellular, melanoma or renal cell carcinoma. Before TCR sequencing, CD4+ T cells and CD8+ T cells from peripheral blood were sorted into separate populations. To sequence the TCRbeta CDR3 region, genomic DNA was isolated from the sorted cells. TCRbeta CDR3 regions were sequenced using the immunoSEQ Assay. The source is immuneACCESS, and TCRdb retained only in-frame sequences with V and J called. Part of the clones is not carried over; for the studies checked, unresolved V genes explain less than half of this, and the remainder is unexplained. A total of about 110,000 clones appear in this sample, more than 85% of them only once. The ten largest account for under 0.85% of the sample.

The rearranged chain carries TRBV5-4 and TRBJ2-1; 8 bases in between match TRBD2. The sample here was CD4+ or CD8+ T cells sorted from blood, taken in a trial of the OX40 agonist ivuxolimab. The receptor's source is an adult with an advanced solid tumor such as melanoma, head and neck, liver or kidney cancer. CDR3 region: CASSPGGGSYNEQFF. The sequenced DNA: TGTGCCAGCAGCCCCGGGGGGGGATCCTACAATGAGCAGTTCTTC.